Detailed here is one T cell receptor beta chain. Its target is unknown. Replicate PCRs for sorted subsets used approximately 220 ng DNA; this equaled 30,000 to 35,000 T cell genomes. Sequenced by immunoSEQ multiplex PCR; TCRdb stores in-frame clones only, minus some. Of under 1 million clones listed, around 92% are singletons. CD45RO-negative, CCR7-selected cells formed the naive CD8 fraction, which excluded terminally differentiated effector memory CD45RA+ cells. The entry originates in a study of shared clonotypes between healthy human individuals. Whole-study findings and limits: Sampling covered nothing but blood. Tissue TCR repertoires likely differ from those found in blood. With a few donors compared, 4% to 5% of naive CD4 clonotypes were shared. Against clonotypes common to all four donors, non-shared ones had lower generation probabilities.

J gave up 6 bases and V 3 bases, and 2 bases lay outside the gene matches. CDR1 and CDR2 from the germline V gene are MDHEN and SYDVKM. This CDR3 spans 13 amino acids. Source material: naive CD8+ T cells sorted from blood. This receptor was identified in a man between 25 and 39 years old in good health. This chain links TRBV28 with TRBJ1-2; 9 bases are a match to TRBD1. The CDR3 sequence: CASSFGTGNGYTF. CDR3 bases: TGTGCCAGCAGTTTCGGGACAGGGAATGGCTACACCTTC.